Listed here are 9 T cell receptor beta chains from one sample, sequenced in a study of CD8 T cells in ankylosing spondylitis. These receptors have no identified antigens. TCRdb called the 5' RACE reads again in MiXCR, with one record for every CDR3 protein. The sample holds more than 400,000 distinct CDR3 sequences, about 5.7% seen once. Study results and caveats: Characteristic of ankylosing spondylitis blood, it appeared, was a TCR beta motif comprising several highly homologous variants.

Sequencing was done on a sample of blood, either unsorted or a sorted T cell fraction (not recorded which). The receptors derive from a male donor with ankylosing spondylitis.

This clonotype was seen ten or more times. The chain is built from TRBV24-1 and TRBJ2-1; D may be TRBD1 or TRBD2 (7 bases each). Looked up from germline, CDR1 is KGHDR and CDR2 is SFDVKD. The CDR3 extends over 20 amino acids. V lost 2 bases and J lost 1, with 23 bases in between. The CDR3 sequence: CATSDYRTGRGLPSYNEQFF. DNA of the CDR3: TGTGCCACCAGTGATTACCGGACAGGCCGGGGACTACCTTCCTACAATGAGCAGTTCTTC.

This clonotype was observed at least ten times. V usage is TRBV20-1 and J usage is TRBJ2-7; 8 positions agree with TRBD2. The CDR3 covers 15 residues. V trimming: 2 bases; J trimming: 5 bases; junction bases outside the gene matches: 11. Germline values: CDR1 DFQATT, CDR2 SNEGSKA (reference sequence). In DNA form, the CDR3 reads TGCAGTGCTAGAAGACCGGGACTAGGGTTCGACGAGCAGTACTTC. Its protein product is CSARRPGLGFDEQYF.

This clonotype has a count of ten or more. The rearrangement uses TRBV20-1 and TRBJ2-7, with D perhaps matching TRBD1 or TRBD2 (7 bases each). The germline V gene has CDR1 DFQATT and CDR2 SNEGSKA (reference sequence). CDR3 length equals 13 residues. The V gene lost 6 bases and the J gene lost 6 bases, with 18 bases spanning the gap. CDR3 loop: CSAQPRGGGEQYF. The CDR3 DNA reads TGCAGTGCCCAGCCCAGGGGGGGGGGCGAGCAGTACTTC.

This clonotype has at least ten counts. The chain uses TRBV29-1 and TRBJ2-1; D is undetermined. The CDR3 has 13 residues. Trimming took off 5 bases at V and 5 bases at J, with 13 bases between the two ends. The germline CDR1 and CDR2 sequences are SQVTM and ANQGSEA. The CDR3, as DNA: TGCAGCGTTCGACCCCGTTCAAACAATGAGCAGTTCTTC. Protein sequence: CSVRPRSNNEQFF.

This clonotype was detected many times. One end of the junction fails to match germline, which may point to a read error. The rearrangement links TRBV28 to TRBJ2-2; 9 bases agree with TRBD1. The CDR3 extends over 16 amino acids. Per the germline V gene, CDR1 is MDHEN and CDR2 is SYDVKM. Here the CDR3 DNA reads TGTGCCAGCAGTCCCGCCGGACAGGGGAACACCGGGGAGCTTTTTTTT. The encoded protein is CASSPAGQGNTGELFF.

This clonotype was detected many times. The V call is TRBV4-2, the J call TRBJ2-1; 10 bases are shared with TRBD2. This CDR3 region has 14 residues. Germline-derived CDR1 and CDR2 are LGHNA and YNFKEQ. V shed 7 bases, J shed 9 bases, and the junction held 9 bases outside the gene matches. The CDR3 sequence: CASMMRAGGTEQFF. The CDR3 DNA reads TGTGCCAGCATGATGAGAGCGGGAGGGACTGAGCAGTTCTTC.

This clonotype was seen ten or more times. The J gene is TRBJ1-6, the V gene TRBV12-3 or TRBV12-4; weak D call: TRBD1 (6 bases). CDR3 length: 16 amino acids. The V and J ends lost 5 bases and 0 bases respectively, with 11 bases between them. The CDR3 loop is CASSADSFSYNSPLHF. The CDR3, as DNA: TGTGCCAGCAGTGCGGACAGTTTCTCCTATAATTCACCCCTCCACTTT.

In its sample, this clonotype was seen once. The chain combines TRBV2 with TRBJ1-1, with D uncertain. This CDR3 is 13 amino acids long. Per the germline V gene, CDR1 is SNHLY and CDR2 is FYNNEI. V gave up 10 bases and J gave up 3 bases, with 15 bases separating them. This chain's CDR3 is CATRGGLYTEAFF. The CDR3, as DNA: TGTGCCACCCGGGGAGGACTCTACACTGAAGCTTTCTTT.

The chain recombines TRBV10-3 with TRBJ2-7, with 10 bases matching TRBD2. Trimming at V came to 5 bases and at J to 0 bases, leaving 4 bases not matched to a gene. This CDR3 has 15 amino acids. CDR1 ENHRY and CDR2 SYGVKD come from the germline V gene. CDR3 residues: CAISRSGRASYEQYF. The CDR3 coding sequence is TGTGCCATCAGTAGGAGCGGGAGGGCCTCCTACGAGCAGTACTTC.